This T cell receptor beta chain was observed in a study of blood T cell repertoires in COVID-19. Across the whole study: Sources were T cells, B-cell-depleted T cells, or PBMCs; the material itself was cDNA or gDNA.

Categorization into cohorts depended on clinical history that participants reported. Original data processing: Using reference gene primer amplification, nucleated cell counts were estimated. This table comes from immunoSEQ multiplex PCR, and its TCRdb copy is limited to in-frame clones, with some not included. The DNA was the basis for D and trimming; V, J and clone size are from that table. The repertoire holds under 250,000 clones, with roughly 85% as singletons. The CDR3 covers 13 residues. CDR1 and CDR2 from the germline V gene are SNHLY and FYNNEI. The V end lost 6 bases, the J end lost 5 bases, and 10 bases lay between the germline ends.

The chain joins TRBV2 to TRBJ1-4; tentative D call: TRBD1 (6 bases). The specimen sequenced was PBMCs or T cells enriched from blood (not recorded which). The sequence came from a woman aged 45-59 years with acute COVID-19. CDR3 sequence: CASRWDTNEKLFF. DNA of the CDR3: TGTGCCAGCAGGTGGGACACAAATGAAAAACTGTTTTTT.